The source of this T cell receptor beta chain is a study of CD8 T cells in Susac syndrome. Trimming stripped 4 bases from V and 8 bases from J, with 19 bases between. This CDR3 region has 15 residues. Germline loops: CDR1 SGDLS, CDR2 YYNGEE. An amount of RNA that ranged from roughly 0.45 to 1 ug was reverse transcribed with random hexamers. TCRdb re-called the immunoSEQ multiplex PCR reads with MiXCR, one entry per CDR3 protein. The sample yields about 140,000 distinct CDR3 sequences, 95% seen once. Negative isolation was used for CD8+ and CD4+ T cells, and FACS enrichment was applied to TEMRA cells. The gene calls are TRBV9 and TRBJ2-4, with D perhaps matching TRBD1 (5 bases). The TCR was taken from a human donor with Susac syndrome. The specimen sequenced was CD4+ T cells from PBMCs. CDR3 loop: CASSPVGQGRDIQYF. The CDR3 nucleotides read TGTGCCAGCAGCCCAGTCGGGCAGGGAAGGGACATTCAGTACTTC.